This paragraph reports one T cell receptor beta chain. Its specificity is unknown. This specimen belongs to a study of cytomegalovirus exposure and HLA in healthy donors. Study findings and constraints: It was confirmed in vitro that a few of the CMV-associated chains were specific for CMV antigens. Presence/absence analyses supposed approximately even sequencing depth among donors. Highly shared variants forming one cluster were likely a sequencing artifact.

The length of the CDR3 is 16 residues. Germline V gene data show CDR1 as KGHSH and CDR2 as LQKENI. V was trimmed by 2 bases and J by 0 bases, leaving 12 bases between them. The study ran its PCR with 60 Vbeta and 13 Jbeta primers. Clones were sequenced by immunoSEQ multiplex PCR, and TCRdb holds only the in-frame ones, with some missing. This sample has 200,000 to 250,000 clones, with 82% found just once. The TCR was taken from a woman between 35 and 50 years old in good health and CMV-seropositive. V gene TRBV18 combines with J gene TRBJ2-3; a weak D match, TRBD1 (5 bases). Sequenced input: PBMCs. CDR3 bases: TGTGCCAGCTCACCAATAGGGGCACTTAGCACAGATACGCAGTATTTT. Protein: CASSPIGALSTDTQYF.